The rows below give T cell receptor beta chains drawn from one sample of a study of T cell repertoires in cytomegalovirus infection. No antigen has been assigned to these receptors. TCRdb itself ran the reads through MiXCR, one entry per CDR3 protein. The table shows some 900,000 distinct CDR3 sequences, with approximately 29% occurring only once. Sequences were derived from cultured CD8+ T cells from PBMCs, sampled from culture after CMV antigen stimulation. All receptors come from a human donor in good health (CMV status not recorded). Some clones in this sample may be carry-over from other donors' samples. CDR3s include the opening cysteine and the closing phenylalanine or tryptophan. A D gene is named only where the DNA matches it firmly. Clone sizes are given selectively: once, few, many, or a class where the clone is expanded.

clone_size	j_call	v_call	d_call	cdr3_aa	cdr3_nt
NA	TRBJ1-2	TRBV7-2	NA	CASSLAATGLNYGYTF	TGTGCCAGCAGCTTAGCAGCTACGGGCCTCAACTATGGCTACACCTTC
NA	TRBJ1-4	TRBV2	NA	CASSGLTGATNEKLFF	TGTGCCAGCAGTGGATTAACAGGTGCAACTAATGAAAAACTGTTTTTT
many	TRBJ1-1	TRBV7-9	NA	CASSSHTGRNTEAFF	TGTGCCAGCAGCTCACACACGGGACGTAACACTGAAGCTTTCTTT
NA	TRBJ2-3	TRBV11-2	NA	CASSLILGGPMGDTQYF	TGTGCCAGCAGCTTAATTTTAGGGGGGCCAATGGGAGATACGCAGTATTTT
NA	TRBJ1-1	TRBV2	TRBD1	CASNSGQGYTEAFF	TGTGCCAGCAATTCGGGACAGGGGTACACTGAAGCTTTCTTT
once	TRBJ2-2	TRBV20-1	NA	CSASPRDPSENTGELFF	TGCAGTGCTAGCCCCAGGGATCCTTCCGAAAACACCGGGGAGCTGTTTTTT
NA	TRBJ1-5	TRBV7-6	TRBD1	CASSLGSGTGPGQPQHF	TGTGCCAGCAGCTTAGGATCGGGGACAGGGCCGGGTCAGCCCCAGCATTTT
few	TRBJ2-1	TRBV28	TRBD2	CASNAWGGYNEQFF	TGTGCCAGCAATGCTTGGGGGGGGTACAATGAGCAGTTCTTC
many	TRBJ2-2	TRBV7-6	NA	CASTPGGELFF	TGTGCCAGCACCCCAGGAGGGGAGCTGTTTTTT
NA	TRBJ1-1	TRBV7-6	TRBD1	CASSPLTGGTEAFF	TGTGCCAGCAGCCCGCTAACAGGGGGAACTGAAGCTTTCTTT